Listed here are 15 T cell receptor beta chains from one sample, sequenced in a study of blood T cells in healthy people across ages. The second PCR ran roughly 7 to 12 cycles with a sample-barcoded 5' primer and J-beta primers. TCRdb itself ran the 5' RACE reads through MiXCR, one entry per CDR3 protein. The profile shows 650,000 to 1,000,000 distinct CDR3 sequences, 36% of them singletons. Material for sequencing was blood. Every receptor here comes from a man between 18 and 35 years old in good health.

J is TRBJ2-5 and V is TRBV20-1; D is tentatively TRBD1 or TRBD2 (6 bases each). The DNA end lines up better with TRBJ2-7; the J call may be wrong. Germline CDR1 and CDR2: DFQATT and SNEGSKA (reference sequence). The CDR3 is 13 residues long. The DNA of the CDR3 is TGCAGTGCTAGAGCCTCGGGGGCACTCGAGCAGTACTTC. Protein product: CSARASGALEQYF.

As to this clonotype: This could be a read error, since a much larger clone is one nucleotide away. The chain combines TRBV12-3 or TRBV12-4 with TRBJ2-7; 7 bases match TRBD2. The CDR3 has 14 residues. The CDR3 reads CASGFSRGTYEQYF. CDR3 nucleotides: TGTGCCAGCGGTTTTTCGCGGGGGACCTACGAGCAGTACTTC.

J is TRBJ1-1 and V is TRBV2; TRBD1 aligns across 9 bases. J lost 4 bases, V lost 6 bases, and 6 bases had no gene match. The CDR3 consists of 14 residues. Per the germline V gene, CDR1 is SNHLY and CDR2 is FYNNEI. CDR3 DNA: TGTGCCAGCAGGGAGGACAGGGGCGGCACTGAAGCTTTCTTT. This sequence encodes CASREDRGGTEAFF.

This clonotype showed up many times. The genes are TRBV29-1 and TRBJ1-2, with a weak D call TRBD1 (5 bases). Trimming took off 3 bases at V and 4 bases at J, with 9 bases between the two ends. CDR1 and CDR2 from the germline V gene are SQVTM and ANQGSEA. CDR3 length: 12 residues. The CDR3 DNA is TGCAGCGTTGACAGGGATGGCTATGGCTACACCTTC. Translation gives CSVDRDGYGYTF.

This clonotype was seen repeatedly, ten times or more. The J gene is TRBJ2-3, the V gene TRBV12-3 or TRBV12-4, with D unresolved. Trimming took 5 bases from V and 5 from J, leaving 8 bases between them. This CDR3 is built from 12 residues. This chain's CDR3 is CASSPRRDTQYF. The CDR3 bases are TGTGCCAGCAGTCCGCGACGAGATACGCAGTATTTT.

CDR3 nucleotide sequence: TGCAGTGCTAGCGCGAGCGGGAGGCGGGATACGCAGTATTTT. Protein: CSASASGRRDTQYF. The V call is TRBV20-1, the J call TRBJ2-3, with 9 bases identical to TRBD2. The CDR3 contains 14 residues. The germline CDR1 and CDR2 sequences are DFQATT and SNEGSKA (reference sequence). Losses at the gene ends were 3 bases for V and 6 bases for J; bases not matched to a gene: 7.

In its sample, this clonotype was seen a few times. The V and J genes are TRBV9 and TRBJ1-1; D may be TRBD1 (6 bases). CDR1 is SGDLS and CDR2 is YYNGEE in the germline V gene. Trimming removed 2 bases from V and 0 bases from J, with 11 bases in between. The CDR3 sequence is 15 residues long. CDR3 sequence: CASSVGGRLNTEAFF. DNA of the CDR3: TGTGCCAGCAGCGTTGGGGGCAGACTGAACACTGAAGCTTTCTTT.

Comment on this clonotype: A much larger clonotype is one base distant, so this may be a read error. This chain connects TRBV10-3 to TRBJ1-2; D is uncertain. This CDR3 has 12 residues. Germline lookup yields CDR1 ENHRY and CDR2 SYGVKD. Trimming took 10 bases from V and 7 from J, leaving 16 bases between them. The CDR3 is CASADLRSGYTF. The CDR3 region has the DNA TGTGCCAGTGCAGACCTCCGCAGTGGCTACACCTTC.

This sequence joins TRBV9 and TRBJ2-5, with D tentatively TRBD1 or TRBD2 (6 bases each). Per germline, CDR1 SGDLS and CDR2 YYNGEE. The CDR3 is 15 amino acids. The V and J ends lost 0 bases and 4 bases respectively, with 13 bases between them. The CDR3: CASSVEGRGRETQYF. DNA of the CDR3: TGTGCCAGCAGCGTAGAGGGACGGGGGCGAGAGACCCAGTACTTC.

This clonotype was detected a few times. The rearrangement joins TRBV5-1 to TRBJ2-1, with 8 bases that match TRBD2. CDR1 is SGHRS, CDR2 YFSETQ, per germline. CDR3 length: 14 amino acids. J lost 13 bases, V lost 5 bases, and 14 bases had no gene match. CDR3 nucleotide sequence: TGCGCCAGCAGAACCCCGGGGGGGGCCCTCCATCAGTTCTTC. It is translated as CASRTPGGALHQFF.

V and J are TRBV7-2 and TRBJ1-1; TRBD1 is a possible D gene (6 bases). CDR1 and CDR2 from the germline V gene are SGHTA and FQGNSA. CDR3 size: 16 residues. Trimming cost V 1 base and J 5 bases, with 17 bases left between them. In nucleotides, the CDR3 is TGTGCCAGCAGCTTAGTCAGCATTCGGGGGCGGACTGAAGCTTTCTTT. This sequence encodes CASSLVSIRGRTEAFF.

This clonotype has ten or more counts. The gene calls are TRBV4-2 and TRBJ1-2; D unresolved. This CDR3 has 16 amino acids. Trimming removed 0 bases at V and 2 bases at J, with 13 bases between. Germline CDR1 LGHNA, CDR2 YNFKEQ. The CDR3 DNA reads as TGTGCCAGCAGCCAAGATTGGGCACAGACCAACTATGGCTACACCTTC. It translates to CASSQDWAQTNYGYTF.

With regard to this clonotype: A junction end diverges from the germline sequence, so it may reflect a read error. The rearrangement joins TRBV6-6 to TRBJ2-1, with 8 bases aligning to TRBD2. The CDR3 loop spans 16 amino acids. The germline CDR1 and CDR2 sequences are MNHNY and SVGAGI (reference sequence). CDR3 sequence reads: CTSSYPAGDVVNEQFF. The CDR3 DNA follows: TGTACCAGCAGTTACCCAGCGGGGGATGTCGTCAATGAGCAGTTCTTC.

The rearrangement links TRBV7-2 to TRBJ2-3; D remains unclear. The V and J ends lost 1 base and 0 bases respectively, with 11 bases between them. The CDR3 totals 16 residues. In germline, CDR1 is SGHTA, CDR2 FQGNSA. Here the CDR3 DNA reads TGTGCCAGCAGCTTAGTTGGGGAAAAGAGCACAGATACGCAGTATTTT. It translates to CASSLVGEKSTDTQYF.

The V call is TRBV2, the J call TRBJ2-5, with 13 bases that match TRBD2. V trimming: 8 bases; J trimming: 7 bases; junction bases outside the gene matches: 7. The germline V gene encodes CDR1 SNHLY and CDR2 FYNNEI. The CDR3 has 14 residues. The CDR3 sequence is CASHGLAGVSTQYF. The DNA of the CDR3 is TGTGCCAGCCACGGACTAGCGGGGGTGTCGACCCAGTACTTC. The complete variable domain, with remaining parts taken from reference TRBV2 and TRBJ2-5, reads EPEVTQTPSHQVTQMGQEVILRCVPISNHLYFYWYRQILGQKVEFLVSFYNNEISEKSEIFDDQFSVERPDGSNFTLKIRSTKLEDSAMYFCASHGLAGVSTQYFGPGTRLLVL.